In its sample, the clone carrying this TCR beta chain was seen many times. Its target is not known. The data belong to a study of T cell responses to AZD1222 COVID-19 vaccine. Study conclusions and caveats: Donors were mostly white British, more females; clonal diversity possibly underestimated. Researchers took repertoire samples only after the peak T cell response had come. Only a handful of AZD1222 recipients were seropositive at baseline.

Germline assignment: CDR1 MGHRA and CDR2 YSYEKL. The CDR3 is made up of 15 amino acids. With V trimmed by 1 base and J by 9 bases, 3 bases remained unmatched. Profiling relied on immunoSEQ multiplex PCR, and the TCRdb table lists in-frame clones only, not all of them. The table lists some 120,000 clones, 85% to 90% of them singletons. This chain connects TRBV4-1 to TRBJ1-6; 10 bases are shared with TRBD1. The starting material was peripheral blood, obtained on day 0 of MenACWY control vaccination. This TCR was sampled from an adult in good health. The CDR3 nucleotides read TGCGCCAGCAGCCAAGGGGGGACAGGGGCTTCACCCCTCCACTTT. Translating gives CASSQGGTGASPLHF.